This T cell receptor (beta chain) originates from a study of memory B cells and T cells in multiple sclerosis. Study results and limitations: Clone-set sizes differed between compartments, so shared clonotype counts needed normalization.

The repertoire was sequenced with immunoSEQ multiplex PCR; TCRdb's copy has only in-frame clones and lacks some. The sample has roughly 30,000 clones; roughly 86% are singletons. CFSE-dim autoproliferating and CFSE-high non-proliferating T cells from unstimulated culture were sequenced separately. Pooled replicate wells came from some 5x10^7 CFSE-labeled PBMCs cultured approximately seven days without stimulus. PBMCs were labeled with around 0.52 uM CFSE and cultured without exogenous stimuli. The length of the CDR3 is 16 residues. With 5 bases removed from V and 7 bases from J, the gap between germline ends came to 20 bases. Germline CDR1 reads SGHTA; CDR2 reads FQGTGA. For this clone: Its antigen is undetermined.

The V and J genes are TRBV7-3 and TRBJ2-2; D uncertain. The specimen sequenced was PBMCs from blood kept in culture. The TCR was taken from a human donor with multiple sclerosis. The CDR3 DNA is TGTGCCAGCAGCCGAGAAGGACCCATTATTGGCGGGGAGCTGTTTTTT. This codes for CASSREGPIIGGELFF.